Each of the 4 T cell receptor beta chains below was sequenced from the same sample in a study of tumor-infiltrating lymphocytes in oesophageal squamous cell carcinoma. TCRdb analysed the PCR reads with MiXCR anew, one entry per CDR3 protein. The table records about 21,000 distinct CDR3 sequences, more than 35% of them present only once. Sequenced: esophageal tumor tissue. These receptors originate from a male donor with esophageal squamous cell carcinoma.

In this sample, this clonotype turned up many times. The rearrangement links TRBV2 to TRBJ1-5; D may be TRBD1 (5 bases). Germline V gives CDR1 SNHLY, CDR2 FYNNEI. The CDR3 is made up of 14 amino acids. V was trimmed by 4 bases and J by 5 bases, leaving 12 bases between them. The CDR3 coding sequence is TGTGCCAGCAGTGGGGGACGGGGAGATCAGCCCCAGCATTTT. Amino acid sequence: CASSGGRGDQPQHF.

This clonotype is judged medium-sized. This sequence joins TRBV7-2 and TRBJ2-3, with unresolved D. Trimming removed 10 bases at V and 3 bases at J, with 8 bases between. CDR1 and CDR2 (germline): SGHTA, FQGNSA. The CDR3 consists of 11 residues. Here the CDR3 DNA reads TGTGCCAATGAAGTGACAGATACGCAGTATTTT. Residues: CANEVTDTQYF.

The chain recombines TRBV7-2 with TRBJ2-7; D gene unclear. Germline values: CDR1 SGHTA, CDR2 FQGNSA. Deletions cut 5 bases from V and 4 bases from J, with 6 bases between. CDR3 length equals 11 residues. In DNA, the CDR3 is TGTGCCAGCAGCGCACAGTACGAGCAGTACTTC. Translated, it gives CASSAQYEQYF.

The rearrangement links TRBV7-3 to TRBJ2-1; D is undetermined. This CDR3 region has 14 residues. Germline CDR1 is SGHTA and CDR2 is FQGTGA. V lost 2 bases to trimming and J lost 4 bases, with 9 bases between them. CDR3 DNA sequence: TGTGCCAGCAGCTTAGGGCCTCCTTACAATGAGCAGTTCTTC. This gives the protein CASSLGPPYNEQFF.